The TCR beta chain under discussion was sequenced for a study of CD8 T cells in Susac syndrome. Overall study context: Susac syndrome patients were untreated, on corticosteroids with some adding intravenous immunoglobulin, or on intravenous immunoglobulin only. Overall study findings and caveats: By the study's own acknowledgment, its TCR sequencing and HLA analysis included relatively few individuals.

Worth noting for this clonotype: The antigen remains undetermined.

Patients with Susac syndrome met diagnostic criteria that were recently defined for definite or probable disease. Reverse transcription of roughly 0.5 to 1 ug RNA was performed with random hexamers. Amplification of TCR beta CDR3 was carried out by immunoSEQ multiplex PCR, which covered 54 Vbeta and 13 Jbeta segments. TCRdb re-analysed the immunoSEQ multiplex PCR reads in MiXCR, keeping a single row per CDR3 protein. The sample yields 55,000 to 75,000 distinct CDR3 sequences, just over 90% seen once. V was clipped by 5 bases and J by 2 bases; unmatched bases: 6. Germline V gene sequence: CDR1 GTSNPN, CDR2 SVGIG (reference sequence). This CDR3 spans 13 amino acids.

The sequence came from a human donor with Susac syndrome. The chain combines TRBV30 with TRBJ2-7, with 7 bases that match TRBD1. The sample comprised CD4+ T cells from PBMCs. Written as DNA, the CDR3 is TGTGCCTGGCATAGGGACAGACCCTACGAGCAGTACTTC. It specifies CAWHRDRPYEQYF.